The present T cell receptor (beta chain) was sequenced within a study of neoadjuvant nivolumab and ipilimumab in lung cancer. Data came from immunoSEQ multiplex PCR; TCRdb stores just in-frame clones and leaves some out. The table lists roughly 39,000 clones, 89% of them singletons. As to this clone: Its cognate antigen is unknown.

General study results and limits: Only two of four nivolumab-treated tumors gained richness and clonality by surgery. Resected tumors had greater TCR richness and clonality than uninvolved lung. Pretherapy blood TCR richness correlated positively with resected tumor richness. TCR sequencing covered a small number of samples.

The V end was cut by 5 bases, the J end by 2 bases, with 9 bases between. This CDR3 is built from 13 residues. CDR1 and CDR2 from the germline V gene are SEHNR and FQNEAQ (reference sequence). The chain couples TRBV7-9 to TRBJ1-1; tentative D call: TRBD1 (5 bases). Specimen: peripheral blood, collected before neoadjuvant nivolumab, alone or with ipilimumab. The sequence was obtained from an adult with non-small cell lung cancer. Here the CDR3 reads CASSPGGNTEAFF. CDR3 coding DNA: TGTGCCAGCAGCCCCGGGGGAAACACTGAAGCTTTCTTT.